This is a list of T cell receptor beta chains from one sample in a study of beta chain features in type 1 diabetes. Repertoires were generated with immunoSEQ multiplex PCR, while TCRdb's copy carries only in-frame clones and drops some. The table shows under 300,000 clones, with roughly a tenth occurring only once. Input material: naive CD4+ T cells from blood. The receptors originated from a young man with type 1 diabetes. The CDR3 runs from the conserved cysteine through the conserved F or W. Fields, in order: V gene, clone size, D gene, J gene, CDR3 protein, CDR3 DNA. A D gene is named only where the DNA matches it firmly. The size field is filled for only some rows; it gives once, few, many or a size class.

v_call: TRBV7-9
clone_size: few
d_call: .
j_call: TRBJ2-7
cdr3_aa: CASSRGTAEQYF
cdr3_nt: TGTGCCAGCAGCCGAGGAACGGCCGAGCAGTACTTC

v_call: TRBV5-6
clone_size: few
d_call: TRBD1
j_call: TRBJ2-5
cdr3_aa: CASSWGQGLETQYF
cdr3_nt: TGTGCCAGCAGCTGGGGACAGGGGCTGGAGACCCAGTACTTC

v_call: TRBV2
clone_size: few
d_call: TRBD1
j_call: TRBJ2-5
cdr3_aa: CASIRDRPEETQYF
cdr3_nt: TGTGCCAGCATACGGGACAGGCCTGAAGAGACCCAGTACTTC

v_call: TRBV5-1
clone_size: few
d_call: TRBD1
j_call: TRBJ1-2
cdr3_aa: CASSSGLQGANYGYTF
cdr3_nt: TGCGCCAGCAGCTCCGGTTTACAGGGGGCGAACTATGGCTACACCTTC

v_call: TRBV10-3
clone_size: few
d_call: TRBD1
j_call: TRBJ2-5
cdr3_aa: CASQGAETQYF
cdr3_nt: TGTGCCAGCCAGGGGGCGGAGACCCAGTACTTC

v_call: TRBV20-1
clone_size: .
d_call: .
j_call: TRBJ2-7
cdr3_aa: CSAQSRYEQYF
cdr3_nt: TGCAGTGCCCAATCCCGGTACGAGCAGTACTTC

v_call: TRBV4-1
clone_size: .
d_call: TRBD2
j_call: TRBJ2-5
cdr3_aa: CASSRTSGGPQETQYF
cdr3_nt: TGCGCCAGCAGCCGCACTAGCGGGGGCCCCCAAGAGACCCAGTACTTC

v_call: TRBV9
clone_size: few
d_call: TRBD2
j_call: TRBJ2-3
cdr3_aa: CASSERERGGSYF
cdr3_nt: TGTGCCAGCAGCGAAAGAGAGCGGGGGGGCTCGTATTTT

v_call: TRBV7-2
clone_size: few
d_call: .
j_call: TRBJ2-5
cdr3_aa: CASSLVQGGEETQYF
cdr3_nt: TGTGCCAGCAGCTTAGTGCAGGGAGGAGAAGAGACCCAGTACTTC

v_call: TRBV25-1
clone_size: .
d_call: TRBD1
j_call: TRBJ2-5
cdr3_aa: CASSEAPGQGEETQYF
cdr3_nt: TGTGCCAGCAGTGAAGCCCCGGGACAGGGGGAAGAGACCCAGTACTTC

v_call: TRBV10-3
clone_size: few
d_call: TRBD2
j_call: TRBJ2-1
cdr3_aa: CAITEGLAGSEFF
cdr3_nt: TGTGCCATCACCGAGGGACTAGCGGGCTCGGAGTTCTTC

v_call: TRBV5-6
clone_size: .
d_call: TRBD1
j_call: TRBJ1-2
cdr3_aa: CASSFWDSVGYTF
cdr3_nt: TGTGCCAGCAGCTTTTGGGACAGCGTTGGCTACACCTTC

v_call: TRBV5-1
clone_size: few
d_call: .
j_call: TRBJ2-1
cdr3_aa: CASSGGNSGYNEQFF
cdr3_nt: TGCGCCAGCAGCGGGGGAAATAGCGGCTACAATGAGCAGTTCTTC

v_call: TRBV5-1
clone_size: few
d_call: .
j_call: TRBJ1-1
cdr3_aa: CASSPTENTEAFF
cdr3_nt: TGCGCCAGCAGTCCTACAGAAAACACTGAAGCTTTCTTT

v_call: TRBV2
clone_size: .
d_call: .
j_call: TRBJ1-2
cdr3_aa: CASSAESMYGYTF
cdr3_nt: TGTGCCAGCAGTGCCGAGAGTATGTATGGCTACACCTTC

v_call: TRBV4-1
clone_size: few
d_call: TRBD2
j_call: TRBJ2-1
cdr3_aa: CASSEPSGLATEQFF
cdr3_nt: TGCGCCAGCAGCGAACCCTCGGGACTAGCGACTGAGCAGTTCTTC

v_call: TRBV5-1
clone_size: .
d_call: .
j_call: TRBJ1-6
cdr3_aa: CASSFSGSADSPLHF
cdr3_nt: TGCGCCAGCAGCTTCTCGGGGAGCGCGGATTCACCCCTCCACTTT

v_call: TRBV5-4
clone_size: few
d_call: .
j_call: TRBJ2-1
cdr3_aa: CASSQEPGSSYNEQFF
cdr3_nt: TGTGCCAGCAGCCAAGAGCCGGGAAGCTCCTACAATGAGCAGTTCTTC